The 24 T cell receptor beta chains below come from one sample, sequenced in a study of blood T cell repertoires in COVID-19. Measured with immunoSEQ multiplex PCR; TCRdb has only the in-frame clones, and not every one. There are just under 50,000 clones in the sample; roughly nine tenths occur only once, and more than 3% lies in the top ten. Material for sequencing was peripheral blood. These receptors were collected from a human donor in a cohort sampled during active COVID-19.

The chain has TRBV3-1 (or the pseudogene TRBV3-2) and TRBJ1-3, with D possibly being TRBD1 (5 bases). Germline-derived CDR1 and CDR2 are LGHDT and YNNKEL (reference sequence). The V end was cut by 5 bases, the J end by 0 bases, with 14 bases between. The CDR3 runs 16 residues. CDR3 nucleotide sequence: TGTGCCAGCAGCAAGGCAGGGTGGGACTCTGGAAACACCATATATTTT. Translated: CASSKAGWDSGNTIYF.

This chain connects TRBV15 to TRBJ2-3; perhaps TRBD2 as D (5 bases). Germline V gene lookup returns CDR1 LNHNV and CDR2 YYDKDF (reference sequence). This CDR3 contains 15 residues. Trimming stripped 4 bases from V and 1 base from J, with 12 bases between. This chain's CDR3 is CATSNRAAGTDTQYF. CDR3 coding DNA: TGTGCCACCAGCAACCGAGCGGCAGGCACAGATACGCAGTATTTT.

The genes are TRBV28 and TRBJ2-7; 7 nucleotides agree with TRBD2. CDR3 size: 15 residues. V was clipped by 3 bases and J by 2 bases; unmatched bases: 7. CDR1 and CDR2 from the germline V gene are MDHEN and SYDVKM. The CDR3 DNA reads TGTGCCAGCAGTTTGGGGGAGGGGATTCCCTACGAGCAGTACTTC. Protein: CASSLGEGIPYEQYF.

The rearrangement links TRBV10-2 to TRBJ2-7, with 10 positions matching TRBD2. The CDR3 runs 14 residues. Germline lookup yields CDR1 WSHSY and CDR2 SAAADI. The trim removed 6 bases at V and 3 bases at J, leaving 5 bases unmatched. The CDR3 region has the DNA TGCGCCAGCAGAAAGCGGGAGGGATACTACGAGCAGTACTTC. Translated: CASRKREGYYEQYF.

The chain links TRBV7-9 to TRBJ2-1, with 11 positions matching TRBD2. CDR3 length: 17 residues. The germline V gene has CDR1 SEHNR and CDR2 FQNEAQ (reference sequence). J was trimmed by 5 bases and V by 0 bases; bases with no gene match: 6. DNA for the CDR3: TGTGCCAGCAGCTTAGCAGGGGGACTAGCGGCAAACAATGAGCAGTTCTTC. This codes for CASSLAGGLAANNEQFF.

This chain uses TRBV5-1 with TRBJ2-2, with TRBD2 matching 11 bases. The length of the CDR3 is 17 residues. V was clipped by 2 bases and J by 5 bases; unmatched bases: 8. CDR1 SGHRS and CDR2 YFSETQ come from the germline V gene. This CDR3 is CASSFLAGGPRTGELFF. In DNA form, the CDR3 reads TGCGCCAGCAGCTTCTTAGCGGGAGGGCCTAGAACCGGGGAGCTGTTTTTT.

This chain joins TRBV6-5 and TRBJ2-5; 8 bases fit TRBD1. Trimming at V came to 2 bases and at J to 4 bases, leaving 9 bases not matched to a gene. This CDR3 has 16 amino acids. Germline CDR1 reads MNHEY; CDR2 reads SVGAGI. The CDR3 sequence is CASSYGQGNWGETQYF. CDR3 in DNA: TGTGCCAGCAGTTACGGACAGGGTAATTGGGGAGAGACCCAGTACTTC.

The V call is TRBV7-2, the J call TRBJ1-2; the match to TRBD1 covers 8 bases. Per germline, CDR1 SGHTA and CDR2 FQGNSA. This CDR3 is 14 amino acids long. Germline trimming cut 4 bases from V and 1 base from J; bases unmatched to any gene: 2. CDR3 protein: CASSSGQGNYGYTF. CDR3 bases: TGTGCCAGCAGCTCCGGACAGGGTAACTATGGCTACACCTTC.

The chain carries TRBV5-1 and TRBJ2-2, with 12 nucleotides matching TRBD2. Germline CDR1 reads SGHRS; CDR2 reads YFSETQ. The J segment lost 0 bases and the V segment lost 2 bases, leaving 5 bases of the junction unmatched. The CDR3 totals 18 residues. The DNA of the CDR3 is TGCGCCAGCAGCTTATTTCTAGCGGGAGGGTCGAACACCGGGGAGCTGTTTTTT. It specifies CASSLFLAGGSNTGELFF. Filled out from reference TRBV5-1 and TRBJ2-2, the complete variable domain reads KAGVTQTPRYLIKTRGQQVTLSCSPISGHRSVSWYQQTPGQGLQFLFEYFSETQRNKGNFPGRFSGRQFSNSRSEMNVSTLELGDSALYLCASSLFLAGGSNTGELFFGEGSRLTVL.

CDR3 sequence: CASSQGTGGEQFF. The CDR3 nucleotides are TGTGCCAGCAGCCAGGGGACCGGGGGGGAGCAGTTCTTC. The gene calls are TRBV3-1 (or the pseudogene TRBV3-2) and TRBJ2-1; the match to TRBD2 covers 7 bases. CDR3 length equals 13 residues. The germline V gene has CDR1 LGHDT and CDR2 YNNKEL (reference sequence). The junction had 6 bases not matched to a gene; V was cut back by 3 bases and J by 10 bases.

V is TRBV3-1 (or the pseudogene TRBV3-2) and J is TRBJ2-7; 11 nucleotides agree with TRBD2. There are 15 residues in the CDR3. Germline CDR1 is LGHDT and CDR2 is YNNKEL (reference sequence). Trimming cost V 6 bases and J 1 base; bases outside gene matches: 5. CDR3 nucleotide sequence: TGTGCCAGCAGGGGAGGGACTAGCGGATCCTACGAGCAGTACTTC. Its protein product is CASRGGTSGSYEQYF.

This chain uses TRBV7-2 with TRBJ2-7; D may be TRBD2 (5 bases). CDR1 and CDR2 (germline): SGHTA, FQGNSA. This CDR3 contains 15 residues. Trimming removed 2 bases at V and 0 bases at J, with 11 bases between. CDR3 amino acids: CASSLIVSDSYEQYF. The CDR3 nucleotides read TGTGCCAGCAGCTTAATTGTTAGCGACTCCTACGAGCAGTACTTC.

The chain couples TRBV5-4 to TRBJ1-1; 11 nucleotides agree with TRBD1. The CDR3 is 16 amino acids. CDR1 is SGHNT, CDR2 YYREEE, per germline (reference sequence). After removal of 5 bases from V and 5 bases from J, the junction contained 11 bases not matched to a gene. The CDR3 reads CASSSGTGGAFTEAFF. The CDR3 nucleotides read TGTGCCAGCAGTTCCGGGACAGGGGGGGCGTTTACTGAAGCTTTCTTT.

The rearrangement joins TRBV28 to TRBJ2-3, with D tentatively TRBD2 (6 bases). This CDR3 region has 13 residues. With 5 bases removed from V and 12 bases from J, the gap between germline ends came to 18 bases. CDR1 and CDR2 (germline): MDHEN, SYDVKM. The DNA for the CDR3 is TGTGCCAGCAGTACACCCGGGAGACCGTCACAGTATTTT. This sequence encodes CASSTPGRPSQYF.

J is TRBJ2-7 and V is TRBV19; TRBD1 aligns across 9 bases. Trimming cost V 5 bases and J 4 bases; bases outside gene matches: 3. The CDR3 totals 13 residues. Germline V gene sequence: CDR1 LNHDA, CDR2 SQIVND (reference sequence). The CDR3 sequence is CASSGQGIYEQYF. CDR3 sequence (DNA): TGTGCCAGTAGTGGACAGGGGATTTACGAGCAGTACTTC.

This clone has a handful of counts. This chain joins TRBV24-1 and TRBJ2-7, with 12 bases fitting TRBD2. CDR3 length: 16 residues. The trim removed 4 bases at V and 3 bases at J, leaving 6 bases unmatched. Germline CDR1 is KGHDR and CDR2 is SFDVKD. The CDR3: CATSDSLAGGLYEQYF. For the CDR3, the DNA is TGTGCCACCAGTGACTCACTAGCGGGAGGCCTCTACGAGCAGTACTTC.

V usage is TRBV11-2 and J usage is TRBJ1-6; 8 nucleotides match TRBD1. The V and J ends lost 4 bases and 9 bases, in that order; junction bases with no gene match: 11. The CDR3 has 16 amino acids. Germline V CDR1 and CDR2: SGHAT, FQNNGV. The CDR3 reads CASSSGQGAIGSPLHF. Written as DNA, the CDR3 is TGTGCCAGCAGCTCGGGTCAGGGGGCTATAGGTTCACCCCTCCACTTT.

The chain uses TRBV9 and TRBJ1-2; possibly TRBD1 for D (5 bases). The CDR3 runs to 15 residues. Deletions cut 1 base from V and 8 bases from J, with 18 bases between. CDR1 is SGDLS and CDR2 is YYNGEE in the germline V gene. CDR3 DNA sequence: TGTGCCAGCAGCGTAACTATCTCAGGGATATACGGCTACACCTTC. Its protein is CASSVTISGIYGYTF. The variable domain in full, completed from reference TRBV9 and TRBJ1-2, reads DSGVTQTPKHLITATGQRVTLRCSPRSGDLSVYWYQQSLDQGLQFLIQYYNGEERAKGNILERFSAQQFPDLHSELNLSSLELGDSALYFCASSVTISGIYGYTFGSGTRLTVV.

V is TRBV7-3 and J is TRBJ2-2; 10 bases are a match to TRBD2. V gave up 1 base and J gave up 2 bases; unmatched junction bases: 7. The CDR3 is 18 amino acids. Germline V gives CDR1 SGHTA, CDR2 FQGTGA. For the CDR3, the DNA is TGTGCCAGCAGCTTAAAAGGGACTAGCGCGAGTAACACCGGGGAGCTGTTTTTT. It yields the protein CASSLKGTSASNTGELFF.

The CDR3 DNA is TGCGCCAGCAGCTTGGAACGTACTGGGGGCGGCTACACCTTC. This sequence encodes CASSLERTGGGYTF. V and J are TRBV5-1 and TRBJ1-2, with a weak D call TRBD1 (6 bases). Germline CDR1 reads SGHRS; CDR2 reads YFSETQ. There are 14 residues in the CDR3. The ends were cut back, 0 bases at V and 8 bases at J, with 14 bases in the middle.

The chain recombines TRBV7-9 with TRBJ2-3; the D gene is possibly TRBD1 (5 bases). The germline V gene encodes CDR1 SEHNR and CDR2 FQNEAQ (reference sequence). V was cut by 1 base and J by 2 bases, with 7 bases left in between. CDR3 length equals 14 residues. CDR3 coding DNA: TGTGCCAGCAGCTTAGAGGGGTTCACAGATACGCAGTATTTT. Its translation: CASSLEGFTDTQYF.

The rearrangement links TRBV10-2 to TRBJ2-7; no reliable D call. This CDR3 contains 13 residues. Deletions cut 6 bases from V and 0 bases from J, with 9 bases between. Germline CDR1 is WSHSY and CDR2 is SAAADI. Written as DNA, the CDR3 is TGCGCCAGCAGCGACTCCAGCTCCTACGAGCAGTACGTC. Translating it yields CASSDSSSYEQYV.

The chain couples TRBV7-8 to TRBJ2-7; possibly TRBD1 for D (5 bases). The V and J ends lost 6 bases and 0 bases respectively, with 9 bases between them. Germline V CDR1 and CDR2: SGHVS, FQNEAQ. This CDR3 spans 13 amino acids. The CDR3 reads CASSNRSSYEQYV. As DNA, the CDR3 is TGTGCCAGCAGTAACAGGTCCTCCTACGAGCAGTACGTC.

This chain uses TRBV5-6 with TRBJ2-7; 9 bases line up with TRBD2. V shed 0 bases and J 5 bases; nucleotides not matched to a gene: 6. CDR3 length equals 15 residues. CDR1 is SGHDT and CDR2 is YYEEEE in the germline V gene. The CDR3 region is CASSLGVGTSNEQYV. DNA for the CDR3: TGTGCCAGCAGCTTGGGTGTAGGGACTAGCAACGAGCAGTACGTC.